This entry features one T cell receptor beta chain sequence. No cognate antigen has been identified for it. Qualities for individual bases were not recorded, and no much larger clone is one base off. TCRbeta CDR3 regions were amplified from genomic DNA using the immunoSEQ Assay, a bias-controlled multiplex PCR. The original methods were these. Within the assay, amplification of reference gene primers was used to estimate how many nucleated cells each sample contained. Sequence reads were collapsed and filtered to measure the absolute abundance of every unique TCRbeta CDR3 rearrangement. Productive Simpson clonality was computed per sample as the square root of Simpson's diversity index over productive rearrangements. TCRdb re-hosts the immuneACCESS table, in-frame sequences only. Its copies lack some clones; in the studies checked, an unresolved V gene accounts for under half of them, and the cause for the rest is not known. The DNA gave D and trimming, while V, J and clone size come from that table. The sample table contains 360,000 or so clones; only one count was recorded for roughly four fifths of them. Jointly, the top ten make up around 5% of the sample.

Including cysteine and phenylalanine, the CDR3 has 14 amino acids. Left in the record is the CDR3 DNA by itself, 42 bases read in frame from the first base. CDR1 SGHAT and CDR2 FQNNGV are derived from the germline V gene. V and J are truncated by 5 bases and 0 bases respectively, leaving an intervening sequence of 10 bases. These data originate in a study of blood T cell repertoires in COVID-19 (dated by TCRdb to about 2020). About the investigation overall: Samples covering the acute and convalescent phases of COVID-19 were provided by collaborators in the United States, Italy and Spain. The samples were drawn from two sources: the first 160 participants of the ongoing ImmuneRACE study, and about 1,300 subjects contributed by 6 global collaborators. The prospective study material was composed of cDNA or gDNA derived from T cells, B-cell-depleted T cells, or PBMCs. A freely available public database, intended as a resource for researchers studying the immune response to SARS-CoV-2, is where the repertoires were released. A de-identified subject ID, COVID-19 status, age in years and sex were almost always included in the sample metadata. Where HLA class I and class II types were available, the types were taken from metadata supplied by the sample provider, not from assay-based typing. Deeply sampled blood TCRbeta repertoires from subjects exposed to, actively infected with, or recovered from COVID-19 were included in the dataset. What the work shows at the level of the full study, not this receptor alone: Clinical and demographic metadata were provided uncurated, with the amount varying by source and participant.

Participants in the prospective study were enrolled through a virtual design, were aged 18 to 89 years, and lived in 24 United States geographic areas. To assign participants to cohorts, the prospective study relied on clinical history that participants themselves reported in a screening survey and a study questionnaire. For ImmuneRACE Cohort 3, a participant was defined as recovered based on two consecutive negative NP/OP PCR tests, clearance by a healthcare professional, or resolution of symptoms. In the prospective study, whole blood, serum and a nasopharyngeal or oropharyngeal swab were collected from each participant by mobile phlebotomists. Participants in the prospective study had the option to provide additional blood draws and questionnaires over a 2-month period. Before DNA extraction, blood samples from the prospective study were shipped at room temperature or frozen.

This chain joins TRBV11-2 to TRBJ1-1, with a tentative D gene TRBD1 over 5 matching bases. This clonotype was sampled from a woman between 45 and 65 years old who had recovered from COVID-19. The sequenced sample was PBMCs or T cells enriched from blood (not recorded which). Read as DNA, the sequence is TGTGCCAGCAGCCGACCGGGGGTGAACACTGAAGCTTTCTTT. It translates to CASSRPGVNTEAFF.